This is a list of T cell receptor beta chains from one sample in a study of CD8 T cells in ankylosing spondylitis. One entry per CDR3 protein results from TCRdb running MiXCR on the 5' RACE reads. This sample has more than 200,000 distinct CDR3 sequences, with roughly a quarter found just once. The sample was blood, either unsorted or a sorted T cell fraction (not recorded which). The receptors originated from a male donor with ankylosing spondylitis or in good health (not recorded which). The CDR3 runs from the conserved cysteine through the conserved F or W. D genes are given only for firm matches. A clone size is listed for some rows: how often the clone was seen (once, few, many), or a class if it is expanded.

v_gene	abundance	d_gene	CDR3aa
TRBV7-6	NA	NA	CASSLSSVGNEQFF
TRBV29-1	many	NA	CSVRHGGAYEQYF
TRBV2	few	NA	CASRQAYEQYF
TRBV10-3	NA	TRBD1	CAIRDRTGTGELFF
TRBV14	once	NA	CASSPRRIFRGDTGGLFF
TRBV4-1	many	NA	CASSQDEILNEQFF
TRBV29-1	NA	NA	CSVIWTDPMNTEAFF
TRBV20-1	few	NA	CSARPQGAEAFF
TRBV29-1	many	NA	CSAKGRVVTDTQYF
TRBV20-1	few	NA	CSAFRTEQETQYF
TRBV28	many	TRBD2	CASSELSGGAPDTQYF
TRBV7-2	NA	NA	CASSLEGVDYGYTF
TRBV3-1	few	NA	CASSQDFRGEQFF
TRBV11-2	few	NA	CASSELGSGRKTNYGYTF
TRBV14	few	TRBD2	CASSQALTSGGPLSSYNEQFF
TRBV10-1	few	TRBD1	CASSERTGNTGELFF
TRBV7-7	NA	NA	CASSFLNQETQYF
TRBV28	many	NA	CASSLSGKVNTDTQYF
TRBV20-1	many	NA	CSARDRNYYNEQFF
TRBV2	NA	TRBD2	CASSGNGGVGYNEQFF
TRBV25-1	NA	NA	CASSVIGQGSYEQYF
TRBV20-1	NA	NA	CSAIRNSNQPQHF
TRBV20-1	many	NA	CSASGGNTEAFF
TRBV20-1	NA	NA	CSARDLRRGNTQYF
TRBV29-1	NA	NA	CSALITGTDTQYF
TRBV6-5	NA	NA	CASSYSTRLGETQYF
TRBV29-1	NA	NA	CSVNPRGTATDEQFF
TRBV20-1	many	TRBD2	CSAPSGGADTQYF
TRBV20-1	NA	NA	CSANTPLWGLQETQYF
TRBV20-1	NA	TRBD2	CSARGLAVYNEQFF
TRBV2	NA	NA	CASSVNTRDEQYF
TRBV12-3/TRBV12-4	many	NA	CATKSGHSVDTQYF
TRBV20-1	few	NA	CSAGGAVYNEQFF
TRBV15	few	NA	CATSRAGSLISYEQYF
TRBV4-2	many	TRBD2	CASRRGGSYNEQFF
TRBV5-1	many	TRBD1	CASSPRTGATEAFF
TRBV20-1	NA	NA	CSARDDWGEQYF
TRBV12-3/TRBV12-4	NA	NA	CASSLAERGLSMVF
TRBV29-1	many	NA	CSVEGEQETQYF
TRBV12-3/TRBV12-4	many	NA	CASSPRGVAGTQYF
TRBV6-1	NA	NA	CASSESHRNEQFF
TRBV20-1	NA	NA	CSAGVLGEQFF
TRBV29-1	many	NA	CSVDGSGGAGYTF
TRBV20-1	NA	NA	CSADRDPTYTDTQYF
TRBV29-1	few	NA	CSVYRQLNTEAFF
TRBV6-1	NA	NA	CASSLLVTGELFF
TRBV20-1	many	NA	CSAEKFAEAFF
TRBV20-1	few	NA	CSAIVRDQSSYEQYF
TRBV29-1	many	NA	CSVGVGGEQFF
TRBV7-2	few	TRBD1	CASSFPGQGAGEQFF
TRBV10-3	NA	NA	CAISGGTAGGELFF
TRBV20-1	NA	NA	CSATRPTPLEQYF
TRBV20-1	many	TRBD1	CSARGQGANEQFF